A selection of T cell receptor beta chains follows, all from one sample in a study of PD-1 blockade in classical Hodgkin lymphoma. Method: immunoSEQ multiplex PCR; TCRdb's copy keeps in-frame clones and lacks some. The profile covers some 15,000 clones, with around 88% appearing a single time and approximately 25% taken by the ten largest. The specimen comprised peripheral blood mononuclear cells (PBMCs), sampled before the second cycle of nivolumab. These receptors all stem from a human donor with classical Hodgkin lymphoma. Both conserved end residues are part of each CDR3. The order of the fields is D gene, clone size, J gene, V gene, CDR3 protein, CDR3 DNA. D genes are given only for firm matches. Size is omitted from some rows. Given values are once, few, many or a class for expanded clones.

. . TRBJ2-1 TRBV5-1 CASSFAGTSNNEQFF TGCGCCAGCAGTTTCGCCGGGACTTCCAACAATGAGCAGTTCTTC
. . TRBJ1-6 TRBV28 CASSLSVQVNSPLHF TGTGCCAGCAGTTTATCAGTACAGGTGAATTCACCCCTCCACTTT
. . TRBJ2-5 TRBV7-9 CASSLGEAVVAQYF TGTGCCAGCAGCTTAGGAGAAGCTGTGGTGGCCCAGTACTTC
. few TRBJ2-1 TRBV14 CASSQGAGRSYNEQFF TGTGCCAGCAGCCAAGGGGCAGGACGCTCCTACAATGAGCAGTTCTTC
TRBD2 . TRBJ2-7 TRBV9 CASSDGGTSGSYEQYF TGTGCCAGCAGCGACGGAGGGACTAGCGGCTCCTACGAGCAGTACTTC
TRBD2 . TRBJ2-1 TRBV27 CASSFRVAGGYNEQFF TGTGCCAGCAGTTTTAGGGTAGCGGGGGGTTACAATGAGCAGTTCTTC
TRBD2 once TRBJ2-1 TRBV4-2 CASSPSPGTSGGRTYNEQFF TGTGCCAGCAGCCCCAGCCCCGGGACTAGCGGGGGGAGAACCTACAATGAGCAGTTCTTC
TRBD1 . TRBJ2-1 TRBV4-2 CASSQQGQMVYNEQFF TGTGCCAGCAGCCAACAGGGACAGATGGTATACAATGAGCAGTTCTTC
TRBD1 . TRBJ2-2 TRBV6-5 CASSYSGQGWSGELFF TGTGCCAGCAGTTACTCAGGACAGGGATGGTCCGGGGAGCTGTTTTTT
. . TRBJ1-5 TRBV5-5 CASSLSVGGNNQPQHF TGTGCCAGCAGCTTAAGTGTCGGAGGGAATAATCAGCCCCAGCATTTT
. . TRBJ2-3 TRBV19 CASSIGGGVGLHTQYF TGTGCCAGTAGTATAGGAGGAGGGGTCGGATTACATACGCAGTATTTT
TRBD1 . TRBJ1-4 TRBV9 CASSVRRRGHEKLFF TGTGCCAGCAGCGTACGTCGCAGGGGGCATGAAAAACTGTTTTTT
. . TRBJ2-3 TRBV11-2 CASKNSADTQYF TGTGCCAGCAAAAATTCCGCAGATACGCAGTATTTT
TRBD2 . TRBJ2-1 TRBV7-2 CASSLIAGVLNEQFF TGTGCCAGCAGCTTAATAGCGGGGGTGCTCAATGAGCAGTTCTTC
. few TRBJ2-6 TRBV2 CASSLDSSGANVLTF TGTGCCAGCAGTCTGGACAGCTCTGGGGCCAACGTCCTGACTTTC
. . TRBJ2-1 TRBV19 CASISDYNEQFF TGTGCCAGTATAAGCGATTACAATGAGCAGTTCTTC
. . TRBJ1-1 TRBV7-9 CASSFGGLTEAFF TGTGCCAGCAGCTTCGGCGGACTCACTGAAGCTTTCTTT
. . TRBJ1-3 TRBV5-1 CASSLGRASTIYF TGCGCCAGCAGCTTAGGTAGAGCCAGCACCATATATTTT
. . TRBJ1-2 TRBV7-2 CASSLNGVGGDYGYTF TGTGCCAGCAGCTTAAACGGTGTCGGGGGCGACTATGGCTACACCTTC
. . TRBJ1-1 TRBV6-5 CASSFHNGVTEAFF TGTGCCAGCAGTTTTCATAACGGGGTTACTGAAGCTTTCTTT
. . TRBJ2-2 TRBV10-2 CASSETDTGELFF TGCGCCAGCAGTGAGACGGACACCGGGGAGCTGTTTTTT
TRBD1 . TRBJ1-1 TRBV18 CASTIQGPNTEAFF TGTGCCAGCACCATACAGGGGCCCAACACTGAAGCTTTCTTT
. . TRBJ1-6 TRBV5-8 CASSLRQERKSYNSPLHF TGTGCCAGCAGCTTGCGACAGGAACGGAAATCCTATAATTCACCCCTCCACTTT
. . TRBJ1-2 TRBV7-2 CASSLRSRDGYTF TGTGCCAGCAGCTTACGGTCACGAGACGGCTACACCTTC
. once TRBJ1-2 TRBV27 CASSLSPGWSLNYGYTF TGTGCCAGCAGTTTATCCCCGGGGTGGTCCCTTAACTATGGCTACACCTTC
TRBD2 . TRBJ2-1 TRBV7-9 CASGGDGNNEQFF TGTGCCAGCGGGGGGGACGGGAACAATGAGCAGTTCTTC
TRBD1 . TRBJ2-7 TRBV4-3 CASSLRLPGTGGRPYEQYF TGCGCCAGCAGCCTTCGTCTTCCCGGGACAGGGGGCCGGCCCTACGAGCAGTACTTC
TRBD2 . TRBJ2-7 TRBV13 CASSLVSGGAYEQYF TGTGCCAGCAGCTTAGTTAGCGGGGGAGCCTACGAGCAGTACTTC
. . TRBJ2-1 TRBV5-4 CASSLGFGNEQFF TGTGCCAGCAGCTTGGGCTTCGGCAATGAGCAGTTCTTC
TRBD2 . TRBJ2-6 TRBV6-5 CASKAGGVSANVLTF TGTGCCAGCAAAGCGGGGGGCGTCTCGGCCAACGTCCTGACTTTC
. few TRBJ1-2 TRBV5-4 CASSLVEGNYGYTF TGTGCCAGCAGCTTGGTGGAGGGAAACTATGGCTACACCTTC
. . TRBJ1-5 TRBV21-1 CASSKAGQVYFLHQPQHF TGTGCCAGCAGCAAAGCGGGACAGGTCTATTTTTTACATCAGCCCCAGCATTTT
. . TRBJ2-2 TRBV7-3 CASSLLLGSGTGELFF TGTGCCAGCAGCTTACTTTTGGGAAGTGGGACCGGGGAGCTGTTTTTT
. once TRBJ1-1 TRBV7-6 CASSLAEKGRAEAFF TGTGCCAGCAGCTTAGCGGAAAAGGGAAGGGCTGAAGCTTTCTTT
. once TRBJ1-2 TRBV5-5 CASSLSWDPLEYGYTF TGTGCCAGCAGCTTGTCTTGGGACCCTCTCGAATATGGCTACACCTTC
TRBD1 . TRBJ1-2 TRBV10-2 CASTLTGLYGYTF TGCGCCAGCACCTTGACAGGGCTCTATGGCTACACCTTC
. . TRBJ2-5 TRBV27 CASKKTGPKETQYF TGTGCCAGCAAGAAGACAGGCCCTAAAGAGACCCAGTACTTC
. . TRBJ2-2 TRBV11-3 CASSATYTGELFF TGTGCCAGCAGCGCCACTTACACCGGGGAGCTGTTTTTT
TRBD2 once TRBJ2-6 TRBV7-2 CASRLIAGGPSSGANVLTF TGTGCCAGCAGACTCATAGCGGGGGGGCCGAGCTCTGGGGCCAACGTCCTGACTTTC
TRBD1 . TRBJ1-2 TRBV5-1 CASSIDRAYGYTF TGCGCCAGCAGCATCGACAGGGCCTATGGCTACACCTTC
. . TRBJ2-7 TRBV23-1 CASSQSEQYF TGCGCCAGCAGTCAAAGCGAGCAGTACTTC
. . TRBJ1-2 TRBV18 CASSLTHPVNYGYTF TGTGCCAGCTCACTGACGCACCCTGTCAACTATGGCTACACCTTC
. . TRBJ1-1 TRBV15 CATSRGDRELEAFF TGTGCCACCAGCAGAGGGGACCGGGAGCTTGAAGCTTTCTTT
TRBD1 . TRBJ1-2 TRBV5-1 CASSLAQGAGYTF TGCGCCAGCAGCTTGGCCCAGGGGGCGGGCTACACCTTC
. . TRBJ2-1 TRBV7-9 CASSLDLLVADEQFF TGTGCCAGCAGCTTAGATCTACTAGTAGCGGATGAGCAGTTCTTC
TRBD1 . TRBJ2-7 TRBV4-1 CASSRMQSDRGYEQYF TGCGCCAGCAGCCGGATGCAATCGGACAGGGGCTACGAGCAGTACTTC
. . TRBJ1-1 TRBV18 CASSPPGLVRDTEAFF TGTGCCAGCTCACCACCAGGGTTAGTAAGGGACACTGAAGCTTTCTTT
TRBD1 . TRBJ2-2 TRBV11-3 CASSSEGGQGATGELFF TGTGCCAGCAGCTCCGAGGGGGGACAGGGGGCTACCGGGGAGCTGTTTTTT
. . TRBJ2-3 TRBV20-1 CSASRDTQYF TGCAGTGCTAGCCGGGATACGCAGTATTTT